This is a list of T cell receptor beta chains from one sample in a study of cytomegalovirus exposure and HLA in healthy donors. Profiled with immunoSEQ multiplex PCR; TCRdb holds only in-frame clones, not every one. Of about 230,000 clones listed, approximately 85% are singletons. Sequenced: PBMCs. These TCRs come from a girl aged 2 to 9 in good health and CMV-seronegative. Both conserved end residues are trimmed from each CDR3.

J gene | V gene | CDR3 protein
TRBJ2-1 | TRBV7-7 | ASSPSFHDEREAYNEQF
TRBJ1-1 | TRBV30 | ASRTGGMNTEAF
TRBJ2-2 | TRBV7-9 | ASGGTSETGELF
TRBJ2-2 | TRBV27 | ASSRTSGFTGELF
TRBJ2-3 | TRBV6-1 | ASSALAGAGTDTQY
TRBJ2-7 | TRBV10-3 | AISEGASGEQY
TRBJ2-5 | TRBV7-8 | ASSPGLPQEAQY
TRBJ2-1 | TRBV2 | ASSGAGGLNEQF
TRBJ1-1 | TRBV2 | ASSWQAMNTEAF
TRBJ2-7 | TRBV30 | AWSDGTSYEQY
TRBJ2-3 | TRBV9 | ASSVAPGLETDTQY
TRBJ2-7 | TRBV6-1 | ASCSDRTACYEQY
TRBJ1-2 | TRBV10-3 | AISYRGEDYGYT
TRBJ2-7 | TRBV18 | ASSEQPSGGTYEQY
TRBJ2-3 | TRBV9 | ASSVGGAPHTNTQY
TRBJ2-3 | TRBV6-1 | ASQGGADTQY
TRBJ1-2 | TRBV27 | ASMMNQGAWGYT
TRBJ2-7 | TRBV5-4 | ASSRGYEQY
TRBJ2-7 | TRBV6-5 | ASRGWTGGIYEQY
TRBJ2-7 | TRBV5-1 | ASSLQGNYDEQY
TRBJ2-7 | TRBV5-5 | ASSLSSGSSYEQY
TRBJ2-1 | TRBV7-3 | ASSIRGSSYNEQF
TRBJ1-4 | TRBV6-5 | ASSYAQGGREKLF
TRBJ1-1 | TRBV6-6 | ASSQGFGTEAF
TRBJ2-1 | TRBV7-6 | ASSHPGNNEQF
TRBJ2-7 | TRBV5-1 | ASRDRFYEQY
TRBJ2-3 | TRBV10-2 | ASSGTSTDTQY
TRBJ2-5 | TRBV7-7 | ALAAILQETQY
TRBJ2-3 | TRBV6-5 | ASSYSTDTDTQY
TRBJ2-7 | TRBV6-6 | ASSSELAGVGEQY
TRBJ1-4 | TRBV15 | ATSRDLRVHEKLF